These T cell receptor beta chains were read from a single sample in a study of blood T cell repertoires in COVID-19. The table came from immunoSEQ multiplex PCR; TCRdb's copy has only in-frame clones and leaves some out. The sample lists about 180,000 clones; 80% to 90% were seen once. The sequencing sample was made of peripheral blood. These receptors were collected from a human donor with active or convalescent COVID-19. The donor label of this sample is uncertain. CDR3s include the opening cysteine and the closing phenylalanine or tryptophan. A D gene is named only where the DNA matches it firmly. Not all rows give a size; the values are once, few, many and, for expanded clones, a class.

clone size	J gene	D gene	V gene	CDR3 protein	CDR3 DNA
-	TRBJ2-5	-	TRBV18	CASSPSRSQETQYF	TGTGCCAGCTCACCATCGCGGAGCCAAGAGACCCAGTACTTC
-	TRBJ2-4	-	TRBV5-1	CASSYTGRGAKNIQYF	TGCGCCAGCAGCTACACAGGGAGGGGAGCCAAAAACATTCAGTACTTC
few	TRBJ2-3	-	TRBV9	CASSVGRSADTQYF	TGTGCCAGCAGCGTAGGGAGAAGTGCGGATACGCAGTATTTT
-	TRBJ1-3	-	TRBV19	CASGGADRSGNTIYF	TGTGCCAGTGGGGGGGCAGATCGCTCTGGAAACACCATATATTTT
few	TRBJ1-2	-	TRBV20-1	CSASSGSGYTF	TGCAGTGCTAGCTCGGGGAGTGGCTACACCTTC
-	TRBJ1-3	-	TRBV28	CASSFVRSNSGNTIYF	TGTGCCAGCAGTTTCGTCCGGAGTAACTCTGGAAACACCATATATTTT
-	TRBJ2-2	-	TRBV11-2	CASSLLLAGELFF	TGTGCCAGCAGCTTACTTCTAGCGGGGGAGCTGTTTTTT
-	TRBJ1-5	-	TRBV5-1	CASSLAGFCRVTQHF	TGCGCCAGCAGCTTGGCGGGGTTTTGTAGGGTTACCCAGCATTTT
-	TRBJ1-3	-	TRBV9	CASSEGEPGNTIYF	TGTGCCAGCAGCGAGGGGGAACCTGGAAACACCATATATTTT
-	TRBJ1-2	-	TRBV5-4	CASSHWTDYGYTF	TGTGCCAGCAGCCATTGGACAGACTATGGCTACACCTTC
-	TRBJ2-1	TRBD1	TRBV28	CASSLPRGRYNEQFF	TGTGCCAGCAGTTTGCCCAGGGGGCGCTACAATGAGCAGTTCTTC
-	TRBJ2-7	TRBD2	TRBV5-1	CASSSVLAGGPYEQYF	TGCGCCAGCAGCTCGGTACTAGCGGGAGGGCCGTACGAGCAGTACTTC
-	TRBJ1-2	TRBD1	TRBV28	CASQGAVANYGYTF	TGTGCCAGTCAGGGGGCAGTTGCTAACTATGGCTACACCTTC
-	TRBJ2-3	-	TRBV6-1	CASSDRQGKDTQYF	TGTGCCAGCAGTGACAGGCAGGGTAAAGATACGCAGTATTTT
-	TRBJ2-7	-	TRBV7-3	CASSPMGGYEQYF	TGTGCCAGCAGCCCGATGGGAGGCTACGAGCAGTACTTC
-	TRBJ1-2	TRBD1	TRBV14	CASRDSGTGGGYTF	TGTGCCAGCAGGGACTCCGGGACAGGGGGGGGCTACACCTTC
few	TRBJ2-7	TRBD1	TRBV24-1	CATSDAGTGVYEQYF	TGTGCCACCAGTGATGCCGGGACAGGTGTCTACGAGCAGTACTTC
-	TRBJ1-2	-	TRBV12-5	CASGPGFSYGYTF	TGTGCTAGTGGACCAGGATTCTCCTATGGCTACACCTTC
once	TRBJ1-6	-	TRBV4-1	CASSQGHGGNSPLHF	TGCGCCAGCAGCCAAGGTCACGGGGGGAATTCACCCCTCCACTTT
few	TRBJ2-2	-	TRBV9	CASSVVSGGELFF	TGTGCCAGCAGCGTGGTTAGTGGCGGGGAGCTGTTTTTT
-	TRBJ2-3	-	TRBV9	CASRGGTETDTQYF	TGTGCCAGCAGAGGGGGGACAGAAACAGATACGCAGTATTTT
once	TRBJ2-1	-	TRBV4-2	CASSQDRRDSLNNEQFF	TGTGCCAGCAGCCAAGATAGACGGGACTCCCTAAACAATGAGCAGTTCTTC
-	TRBJ1-1	-	TRBV19	CASSIGPGLNTEAFF	TGTGCCAGTAGTATAGGTCCGGGTTTGAACACTGAAGCTTTCTTT
-	TRBJ1-3	-	TRBV10-3	CAISGREANTIYF	TGTGCCATCAGTGGCAGGGAGGCAAACACCATATATTTT